Each of the 28 T cell receptor beta chains below was sequenced from the same sample in a study of blood T cell repertoires in COVID-19. Repertoires were generated with immunoSEQ multiplex PCR, while TCRdb's copy carries only in-frame clones and drops some. The sample consists of 250,000 or so clones, just over 85% of them appearing once. Sequencing was done on a sample of PBMCs or T cells enriched from blood (not recorded which). These receptors were taken from a middle-aged man who had recovered from COVID-19.

The genes are TRBV7-8 and TRBJ2-3, with D possibly matching TRBD2 (5 bases). Trimming cost V 2 bases and J 0 bases, with 15 bases left between them. This CDR3 has 17 amino acids. Looked up from germline, CDR1 is SGHVS and CDR2 is FQNEAQ. CDR3 region: CASSLKRLTLSTDTQYF. The CDR3, as DNA: TGTGCCAGCAGCTTAAAGCGGCTTACGCTTAGCACAGATACGCAGTATTTT.

This chain joins TRBV6-6 and TRBJ2-3; 7 nucleotides match TRBD2. Germline-derived CDR1 and CDR2 are MNHNY and SVGAGI (reference sequence). CDR3 length: 15 amino acids. With V trimmed by 7 bases and J by 0 bases, 7 bases remained unmatched. CDR3 nucleotides: TGTGCCAGCAACTTCCAGCGGGGTAGCACAGATACGCAGTATTTT. It translates to CASNFQRGSTDTQYF.

The rearrangement links TRBV27 to TRBJ2-5; 7 bases line up with TRBD1. Germline V gene lookup returns CDR1 MNHEY and CDR2 SMNVEV (reference sequence). The length of the CDR3 is 15 residues. Losses at the gene ends were 5 bases for V and 4 bases for J; bases not matched to a gene: 10. The CDR3 DNA reads as TGTGCCAGCAGTGCTTCGACAGGGTTATTAGAGACCCAGTACTTC. It translates to CASSASTGLLETQYF.

The J gene is TRBJ1-5, the V gene TRBV12-5; 9 bases line up with TRBD1. This CDR3 has 15 amino acids. Germline lookup yields CDR1 LGHNT and CDR2 FRNRAP. Unmatched junction bases numbered 5, after V lost 3 bases and J lost 5 bases. The CDR3 loop is CASGFTGGFDQPQHF. The CDR3 DNA reads as TGTGCTAGTGGTTTTACAGGGGGCTTTGATCAGCCCCAGCATTTT.

V and J are TRBV6-5 and TRBJ2-3; D is undetermined. The CDR3 is 14 residues long. Germline assignment: CDR1 MNHEY and CDR2 SVGAGI. V lost 4 bases and J 11 bases, leaving 19 bases between the germline ends. The chain's CDR3 is CASSSTLSTVVQYF. The CDR3 region has the DNA TGTGCCAGCAGTTCCACCCTCTCAACGGTGGTGCAGTATTTT.

The chain uses TRBV19 and TRBJ2-3; the match to TRBD2 covers 10 bases. Trimming took 2 bases from V and 4 from J; bases not matched to a gene: 9. This CDR3 comprises 17 residues. From germline, CDR1 is LNHDA and CDR2 SQIVND (reference sequence). The CDR3 here is CASSITSAGGPSDTQYF. For the CDR3, the DNA is TGTGCCAGTAGTATAACTTCAGCGGGAGGGCCATCAGATACGCAGTATTTT.

The V and J genes are TRBV5-8 and TRBJ2-7, with D unresolved. Deletions cut 1 base from V and 7 bases from J, with 9 bases between. CDR3 length: 12 residues. CDR1 and CDR2 from the germline V gene are SGHTS and YDEGEE. CDR3 sequence (DNA): TGTGCCAGCAGCTTGAACAGAAGAGAGCAGTACTTC. It yields the protein CASSLNRREQYF.

The genes are TRBV4-1 and TRBJ2-2, with a weak D call TRBD1 (6 bases). V was shortened by 1 base and J by 7 bases, with 13 bases between the two germline ends. CDR3 length equals 15 residues. CDR1 and CDR2 from the germline V gene are MGHRA and YSYEKL. The CDR3 sequence is CASSQVWTVGGELFF. CDR3 coding DNA: TGCGCCAGCAGCCAAGTATGGACAGTCGGCGGGGAGCTGTTTTTT.

V and J are TRBV19 and TRBJ2-5; TRBD2 might be the D (7 bases). Trimming cost V 5 bases and J 0 bases, with 16 bases left between them. The CDR3 consists of 16 residues. Germline-derived CDR1 and CDR2 are LNHDA and SQIVND (reference sequence). CDR3 protein: CASSSRERGYQETQYF. The DNA of the CDR3 is TGTGCCAGTAGTTCGCGGGAGAGGGGGTACCAAGAGACCCAGTACTTC.

V gene TRBV7-9 combines with J gene TRBJ2-1, with D uncertain. V was clipped by 3 bases and J by 0 bases, with 6 bases between them. CDR3 length: 14 residues. The germline gives CDR1 SEHNR, CDR2 FQNEAQ (reference sequence). CDR3 nucleotides: TGTGCCAGCAGCTTTCTGAGCTCCTACAATGAGCAGTTCTTC. This translates into CASSFLSSYNEQFF.

This chain joins TRBV2 and TRBJ1-2; possible D gene TRBD1, 5 bases. The V gene's germline CDR1 is SNHLY and CDR2 FYNNEI. The V gene lost 7 bases and the J gene lost 4 bases, with 22 bases spanning the gap. This CDR3 region has 16 residues. CDR3 region: CASNGRGRRNSYGYTF. For the CDR3, the DNA is TGTGCCAGCAACGGAAGGGGTAGGCGGAATTCCTATGGCTACACCTTC.

This sequence joins TRBV27 and TRBJ1-5; no definite D call. The CDR3 loop spans 13 amino acids. The germline V gene encodes CDR1 MNHEY and CDR2 SMNVEV (reference sequence). V was trimmed by 3 bases and J by 7 bases, leaving 10 bases between them. DNA for the CDR3: TGTGCCAGCAGTTTCTCCATGGAGCAGCCCCAGCATTTT. The encoded protein is CASSFSMEQPQHF.

The rearrangement uses TRBV30 and TRBJ2-7, with D tentatively TRBD1 (6 bases). In germline, CDR1 is GTSNPN, CDR2 SVGIG (reference sequence). Trimming shortened V by 0 bases and J by 7 bases, and 19 bases separated the two germline ends. This CDR3 has 15 amino acids. CDR3 coding DNA: TGTGCCTGGAGTGTAGACAGGATACCCCTACGAGAGCAGTACTTC. This sequence encodes CAWSVDRIPLREQYF.

The rearrangement uses TRBV30 and TRBJ2-7; tentative D call: TRBD1 (5 bases). Germline CDR1 is GTSNPN and CDR2 is SVGIG (reference sequence). This CDR3 is built from 13 residues. The V gene lost 0 bases and the J gene lost 2 bases, with 8 bases spanning the gap. In DNA, the CDR3 is TGTGCCTGGAGTGTAAAGGGGACCTACGAGCAGTACTTC. This gives the protein CAWSVKGTYEQYF.

This chain connects TRBV30 to TRBJ1-4; TRBD1 agrees at 8 bases. This CDR3 is built from 14 residues. The germline V gene has CDR1 GTSNPN and CDR2 SVGIG (reference sequence). V was pared by 3 bases and J by 7 bases, with 7 bases of the junction left unmatched. The CDR3 DNA follows: TGTGCCTGGAGGGTTACAGGGGGGGGTGAAAAACTGTTTTTT. Amino acid sequence: CAWRVTGGGEKLFF.

The chain combines TRBV2 with TRBJ2-2; tentatively, D is TRBD2 (5 bases). CDR3 length: 15 amino acids. V was clipped by 7 bases and J by 4 bases, with 16 bases between them. Germline lookup yields CDR1 SNHLY and CDR2 FYNNEI. The chain's CDR3 is CASTGLDPGTGELFF. Here the CDR3 DNA reads TGTGCCAGCACCGGACTGGACCCGGGCACCGGGGAGCTGTTTTTT.

This clone was observed a handful of times. This chain links TRBV30 with TRBJ2-3, with D tentatively TRBD2 (6 bases). The CDR3 runs to 14 residues. V lost 2 bases, J lost 2 bases, and 11 bases lay in between. CDR1 is GTSNPN, CDR2 SVGIG, per germline (reference sequence). The CDR3 loop reads CAWSTGTYTDTQYF. The CDR3 DNA sequence: TGTGCCTGGAGTACCGGGACTTACACAGATACGCAGTATTTT.

The V and J genes are TRBV27 and TRBJ1-2; D is possibly TRBD1 (6 bases). The CDR3 sequence is 13 residues long. Germline CDR1 is MNHEY and CDR2 is SMNVEV (reference sequence). Trimming removed 0 bases at V and 11 bases at J, with 13 bases between. As DNA, the CDR3 is TGTGCCAGCAGTTTATCGCGGGGGGCCGGGTACACCTTC. It codes for CASSLSRGAGYTF.

This chain joins TRBV30 and TRBJ2-5, with TRBD1 identical over 10 bases. The CDR3 loop spans 14 amino acids. V dropped 7 bases and J dropped 5; count of bases not matched to a gene: 10. Germline-derived CDR1 and CDR2 are GTSNPN and SVGIG (reference sequence). CDR3 in DNA: TGTGCCTCGTCCCGGGACAGGGGTAGGGAGACCCAGTACTTC. Translating gives CASSRDRGRETQYF.

The chain links TRBV12-3 or TRBV12-4 to TRBJ2-2; TRBD2 might be the D (6 bases). The V end was cut by 6 bases, the J end by 6 bases, with 11 bases between. The CDR3 is 13 residues long. The CDR3 DNA is TGTGCCAGCAGCAAGACTAGTCCCGGGGAGCTGTTTTTT. Translating gives CASSKTSPGELFF.

The chain links TRBV4-2 to TRBJ2-3; D perhaps matches TRBD2 (6 bases). The V end lost 4 bases, the J end lost 4 bases, and 12 bases lay between the germline ends. The CDR3 consists of 14 residues. The V gene's germline CDR1 is LGHNA and CDR2 YNFKEQ. The CDR3 DNA sequence: TGTGCCAGCAGCCCGGGGGTCGGAGCAGATACGCAGTATTTT. Translated, it gives CASSPGVGADTQYF.

The rearrangement joins TRBV19 to TRBJ1-5; a weak D match, TRBD1 (6 bases). CDR1 is LNHDA, CDR2 SQIVND, per germline (reference sequence). Trimming pared 5 bases from V and 7 bases from J, leaving 15 bases between. This CDR3 has 14 residues. The CDR3 nucleotides are TGTGCCAGTAGTGCACAGGGTGGGATCCAGCCCCAGCATTTT. Translated, it gives CASSAQGGIQPQHF.

This chain joins TRBV4-2 and TRBJ2-7; D gene uncertain. Germline-derived CDR1 and CDR2 are LGHNA and YNFKEQ. The CDR3 extends over 14 amino acids. Trimming took off 1 base at V and 2 bases at J, with 9 bases between the two ends. CDR3 residues: CASSQVGQPYEQYF. For the CDR3, the DNA is TGTGCCAGCAGCCAAGTTGGGCAGCCCTACGAGCAGTACTTC.

The V gene is TRBV2, the J gene TRBJ2-4, with 9 bases matching TRBD1. CDR1 and CDR2 from the germline V gene are SNHLY and FYNNEI. The CDR3 has 14 amino acids. Trimming took 7 bases from V and 7 from J; bases not matched to a gene: 8. CDR3 region: CASIIRDRVNIQYF. For the CDR3, the DNA is TGTGCCAGCATCATCCGGGACAGGGTTAACATTCAGTACTTC.

This chain links TRBV5-5 with TRBJ2-7; a weak D match, TRBD1 (6 bases). CDR3 length: 12 residues. Trimming took off 4 bases at V and 5 bases at J, with 10 bases between the two ends. Germline V lookup: CDR1 SGHKS, CDR2 YYEKEE (reference sequence). The CDR3 DNA follows: TGTGCCAGCAGCCCCTGGACAGACGAGCAGTACTTC. Protein: CASSPWTDEQYF.

This chain links TRBV2 with TRBJ2-3, with 7 bases matching TRBD1. Losses at the gene ends were 7 bases for V and 3 bases for J; bases not matched to a gene: 7. From germline, CDR1 is SNHLY and CDR2 FYNNEI. The CDR3 has 14 residues. CDR3 region: CASKGRTGTDTQYF. The DNA of the CDR3 is TGTGCCAGCAAGGGGCGGACAGGAACAGATACGCAGTATTTT. The entire variable domain, with the rest obtained from reference TRBV2 and TRBJ2-3, is as follows: EPEVTQTPSHQVTQMGQEVILRCVPISNHLYFYWYRQILGQKVEFLVSFYNNEISEKSEIFDDQFSVERPDGSNFTLKIRSTKLEDSAMYFCASKGRTGTDTQYFGPGTRLTVL.

The rearrangement joins TRBV30 to TRBJ1-4, with 7 positions matching TRBD1. This CDR3 is 14 amino acids long. In germline, CDR1 is GTSNPN, CDR2 SVGIG (reference sequence). V was pared by 7 bases and J by 4 bases, with 9 bases of the junction left unmatched. The DNA of the CDR3 is TGTGCCTCAAACCGGGACAGAAATAATGAAAAACTGTTTTTT. Translating it yields CASNRDRNNEKLFF.

The chain employs TRBV29-1 and TRBJ1-2; D remains ambiguous. The CDR3 is made up of 13 amino acids. With 0 bases removed from V and 6 bases from J, the gap between germline ends came to 11 bases. Per germline, CDR1 SQVTM and CDR2 ANQGSEA. The CDR3 sequence is CSVEDPRSDGYTF. DNA of the CDR3: TGCAGCGTTGAAGATCCTCGGAGCGATGGCTACACCTTC.